A selection of T cell receptor beta chains follows, all from one sample in a study of blood T cell repertoires in COVID-19. Profiling relied on immunoSEQ multiplex PCR, and the TCRdb table lists in-frame clones only, not all of them. The sample holds 110,000 or so clones, roughly 81% seen once. The sample taken for sequencing was peripheral blood. These TCRs come from a woman in her seventies with acute or convalescent COVID-19. Both conserved end residues are part of each CDR3. A D gene is named only where the DNA matches it firmly. The size field is filled for only some rows; it gives once, few, many or a size class.

abundance	d_gene	v_gene	j_gene	CDR3aa	CDR3nt
.	.	TRBV21-1	TRBJ2-7	CAGSPIPTYEQYF	TGTGCCGGCAGCCCTATACCCACCTACGAGCAGTACTTC
.	TRBD2	TRBV4-2	TRBJ2-7	CASSLSTGETSVNYEQYF	TGTGCCAGCAGCCTATCAACCGGGGAGACTAGCGTGAACTACGAGCAGTACTTC
.	TRBD1	TRBV2	TRBJ1-2	CASGQGSANYGYTF	TGTGCCAGCGGACAGGGATCGGCTAACTATGGCTACACCTTC
.	TRBD2	TRBV9	TRBJ2-2	CASSVMSAGGTGELFF	TGTGCCAGCAGCGTAATGTCAGCGGGAGGTACCGGGGAGCTGTTTTTT
.	TRBD2	TRBV5-1	TRBJ2-2	CASSSGLAGANTGELFF	TGCGCCAGCAGCTCCGGACTAGCGGGAGCGAACACCGGGGAGCTGTTTTTT
.	TRBD2	TRBV5-8	TRBJ2-1	CASSLWAGGINEQFF	TGTGCCAGCAGCTTGTGGGCGGGGGGGATCAATGAGCAGTTCTTC
.	.	TRBV5-1	TRBJ1-1	CASRVTGFEETEAFF	TGCGCCAGCAGGGTAACAGGGTTTGAGGAAACTGAAGCTTTCTTT
.	TRBD2	TRBV9	TRBJ2-3	CASSVLAGGTDTQYF	TGTGCCAGCAGCGTTCTAGCGGGAGGCACAGATACGCAGTATTTT
.	.	TRBV5-4	TRBJ1-2	CASSRGEFYGYTF	TGTGCCAGCAGCCGGGGGGAGTTCTATGGCTACACCTTC
few	TRBD1	TRBV5-8	TRBJ2-7	CATRAQGAYEQYF	TGTGCCACCAGAGCACAGGGGGCCTACGAGCAGTACTTC
.	TRBD2	TRBV9	TRBJ2-7	CASSAQAGAYEQYF	TGTGCCAGCAGCGCCCAAGCGGGAGCCTACGAGCAGTACTTC
once	.	TRBV12-3/TRBV12-4	TRBJ2-1	CASSHGGNEQFF	TGTGCCAGCAGTCATGGAGGGAATGAGCAGTTCTTC
.	TRBD1	TRBV14	TRBJ1-1	CASSRTGGGGAEAFF	TGTGCCAGCAGCCGGACAGGGGGCGGAGGCGCTGAAGCTTTCTTT
once	.	TRBV19	TRBJ1-2	CASSIGGSGYTF	TGTGCCAGTAGTATAGGAGGATCTGGCTACACCTTC
.	.	TRBV9	TRBJ2-2	CASSAWAELNTGELFF	TGTGCCAGCAGCGCGTGGGCAGAGCTCAACACCGGGGAGCTGTTTTTT
.	TRBD2	TRBV7-2	TRBJ2-7	CASSPGGYEQYF	TGTGCCAGCAGTCCGGGGGGCTACGAGCAGTACTTC
.	.	TRBV9	TRBJ1-1	CASSARLANTEAFF	TGTGCCAGCAGCGCCCGATTAGCTAACACTGAAGCTTTCTTT
.	.	TRBV7-2	TRBJ2-3	CASSFSPTDTQYF	TGTGCCAGCAGCTTCTCCCCCACAGATACGCAGTATTTT
.	TRBD1	TRBV19	TRBJ1-2	CASTDRGAYPNYGYTF	TGTGCCAGTACTGACAGGGGGGCATACCCTAACTATGGCTACACCTTC
.	TRBD1	TRBV5-4	TRBJ1-2	CASSLVRQGSYGYTF	TGTGCCAGCAGCTTGGTCCGACAGGGCAGCTATGGCTACACCTTC
few	.	TRBV6-2/TRBV6-3	TRBJ1-5	CASSYGHNNQPQHF	TGTGCCAGCAGTTACGGACACAACAATCAGCCCCAGCATTTT
.	TRBD1	TRBV27	TRBJ1-2	CASSPGQGLNYGYTF	TGTGCCAGCAGTCCCGGACAGGGTCTCAACTATGGCTACACCTTC